This TCR beta chain was recorded in a study of Ad26.COV2.S vaccination and SARS-CoV-2 variants. At the level of the study: Participant was drawn from the COV1001 Ad26.COV2.S trial arm.

Study-wide points: Total T cell responses were possibly underestimated by TCR breadth and depth analyses. Placebo and vaccine recipients had non-spike TCR breadth that was similar.

The CDR3 sequence is 13 residues long. J gave up 7 bases and V 8 bases, and 5 bases lay outside the gene matches. Germline-derived CDR1 and CDR2 are WNHNN and SYGVQD (reference sequence). Treatment specified: about 20 received Ad26.COV2.S at low or high dose, single or two shots; about 5 received placebo; per-sample allocation not given. Sample collection was performed on day 63 after the first vaccine or placebo injection. Expression of Wuhan-strain SARS-CoV-2 spike came from the Ad26 vector that formed the vaccine. This clone was seen a few times. Its antigen is undetermined. The data were produced by immunoSEQ multiplex PCR, yet TCRdb's version contains in-frame clones alone and is incomplete. In the table there are more than 300,000 clones, more than 70% of which are singletons.

The chain recombines TRBV10-1 with TRBJ1-1; 12 nucleotides align to TRBD1. The specimen was peripheral blood, collected in a trial of Ad26.COV2.S vaccine versus placebo. This TCR derives from a person aged 18 to 59 who received the Ad26.COV2.S COVID-19 vaccine or a placebo. DNA of the CDR3: TGCGCCAGCCGGGGACAGGGGGCCGGTGAAGCTTTCTTT. It translates to CASRGQGAGEAFF.